This T cell receptor beta chain was observed in a study of T cells in tumors after PD-1 blockade. With regard to this clone: The antigen is undetermined.

This CDR3 comprises 14 residues. V dropped 4 bases and J dropped 8 bases, with 17 bases sitting between them. Germline V lookup: CDR1 MDHEN, CDR2 SYDVKM. Sequencing was performed with immunoSEQ multiplex PCR; in TCRdb, only in-frame clones are kept and a portion is missing. The profile shows approximately 13,000 clones, 80% to 85% of them singletons. Regarding the study as a whole: Some novel exhausted tumor clones appeared in pre-treatment blood, suggesting peripheral recruitment.

The sequencing used PBMCs, collected after anti-PD-1 treatment. V usage is TRBV28 and J usage is TRBJ1-2, with D perhaps matching TRBD1 (5 bases). This clonotype originated in a human donor with basal cell carcinoma. The CDR3 is CASSSPGSLGGYTF. The CDR3 bases are TGTGCCAGCAGTTCACCAGGGTCTTTAGGGGGCTACACCTTC.